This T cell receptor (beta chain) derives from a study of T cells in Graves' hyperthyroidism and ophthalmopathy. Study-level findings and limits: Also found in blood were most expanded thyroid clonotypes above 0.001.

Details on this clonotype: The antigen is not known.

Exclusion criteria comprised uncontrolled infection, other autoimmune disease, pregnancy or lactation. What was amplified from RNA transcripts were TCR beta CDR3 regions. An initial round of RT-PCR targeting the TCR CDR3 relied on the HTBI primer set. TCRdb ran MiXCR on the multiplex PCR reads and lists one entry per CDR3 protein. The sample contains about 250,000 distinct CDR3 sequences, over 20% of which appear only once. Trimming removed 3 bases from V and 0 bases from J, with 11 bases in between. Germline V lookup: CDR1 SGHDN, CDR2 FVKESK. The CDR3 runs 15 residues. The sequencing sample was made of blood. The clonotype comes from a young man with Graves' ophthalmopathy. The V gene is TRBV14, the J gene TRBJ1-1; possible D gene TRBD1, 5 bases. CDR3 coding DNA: TGTGCCAGCAGCCACAGGGCCAACATGAACACTGAAGCTTTCTTT. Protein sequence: CASSHRANMNTEAFF.